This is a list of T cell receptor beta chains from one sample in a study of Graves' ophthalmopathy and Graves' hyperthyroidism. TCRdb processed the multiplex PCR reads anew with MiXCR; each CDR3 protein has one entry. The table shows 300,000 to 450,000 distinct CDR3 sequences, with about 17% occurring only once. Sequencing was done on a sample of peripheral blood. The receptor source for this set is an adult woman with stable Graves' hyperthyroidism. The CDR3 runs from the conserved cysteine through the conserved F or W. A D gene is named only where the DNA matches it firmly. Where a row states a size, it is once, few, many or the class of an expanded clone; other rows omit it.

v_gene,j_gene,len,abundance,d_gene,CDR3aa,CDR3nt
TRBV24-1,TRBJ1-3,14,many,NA,CATSDTRGGNTIYF,TGTGCCACCAGTGATACCAGGGGCGGAAACACCATATATTTT
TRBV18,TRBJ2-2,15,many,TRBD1,CASSPGQGSTGELFF,TGTGCCAGCTCACCGGGACAGGGGAGCACCGGGGAGCTGTTTTTT
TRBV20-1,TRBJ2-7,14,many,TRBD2,CSASWREDPYEQYF,TGCAGTGCTAGTTGGCGGGAGGATCCCTACGAGCAGTACTTC
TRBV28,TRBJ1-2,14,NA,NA,CASRPPGRHYGYTF,TGTGCCAGCAGACCACCGGGACGGCACTATGGCTACACCTTC
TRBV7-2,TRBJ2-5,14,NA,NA,CASRPGLRVETQYF,TGTGCCAGCAGACCCGGGCTCAGGGTGGAGACCCAGTACTTC
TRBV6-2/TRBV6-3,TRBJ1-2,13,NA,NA,CASSYSASYGYTF,TGTGCCAGCAGTTACTCCGCCTCCTATGGCTACACCTTC
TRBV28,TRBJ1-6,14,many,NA,CASNRAQGGSPLHF,TGTGCCAGCAACAGGGCTCAAGGAGGTTCACCCCTCCACTTT
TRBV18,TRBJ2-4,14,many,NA,CASSEQLAKNIQYF,TGTGCCAGCTCAGAACAGCTAGCCAAAAACATTCAGTACTTC
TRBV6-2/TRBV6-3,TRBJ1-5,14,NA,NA,CASSPLPDNQPQHF,TGTGCCAGCAGTCCTTTGCCCGATAATCAGCCCCAGCATTTT
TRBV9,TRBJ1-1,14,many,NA,CASSGGDTYTEAFF,TGTGCCAGCAGCGGTGGGGACACCTACACTGAAGCTTTCTTT
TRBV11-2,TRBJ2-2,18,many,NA,CASSLVLGAGKNTGELFF,TGTGCCAGCAGCTTAGTTCTTGGGGCAGGAAAGAACACCGGGGAGCTGTTTTTT
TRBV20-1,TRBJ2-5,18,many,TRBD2,CSAREGGPSGRGVETQYF,TGCAGTGCTAGAGAAGGAGGGCCTAGCGGGAGGGGGGTCGAGACCCAGTACTTC
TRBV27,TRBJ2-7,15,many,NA,CASSPYFSISYEQYF,TGTGCCAGCAGTCCCTATTTTTCGATCTCCTACGAGCAGTACTTC
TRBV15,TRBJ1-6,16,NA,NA,CATSRATAPNNSPLHF,TGTGCCACCAGCAGAGCGACAGCCCCGAATAATTCACCCCTCCACTTT
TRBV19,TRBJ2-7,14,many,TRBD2,CASSMAGASYEQYF,TGTGCCAGTAGTATGGCGGGAGCGTCCTACGAGCAGTACTTC
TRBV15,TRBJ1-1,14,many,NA,CATSRDLFGTEAFF,TGTGCCACCAGCAGAGATCTTTTTGGCACTGAAGCTTTCTTT
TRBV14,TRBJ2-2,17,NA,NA,CASSHPLWQGSTGELFF,TGTGCCAGCAGCCACCCGCTCTGGCAGGGGTCCACCGGGGAGCTGTTTTTT
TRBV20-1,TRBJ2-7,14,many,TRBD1,CSASKDRALYEQYF,TGCAGTGCTAGCAAAGACAGGGCACTCTACGAGCAGTACTTC
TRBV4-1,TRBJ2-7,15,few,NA,CASSQTPGDQNEQYF,TGCGCCAGCAGTCAAACTCCGGGAGACCAAAACGAGCAGTACTTC
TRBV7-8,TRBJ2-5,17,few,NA,CASSLAGLSGEGKTQYF,TGTGCCAGCAGCTTAGCCGGCTTATCGGGAGAGGGGAAGACCCAGTACTTC
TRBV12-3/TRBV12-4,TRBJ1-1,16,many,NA,CASRYSLGHMNTEAFF,TGTGCCAGCAGATATAGCTTGGGCCACATGAACACTGAAGCTTTCTTT
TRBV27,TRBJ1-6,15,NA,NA,CASSLAGRYNSPLHF,TGTGCCAGCTCCCTCGCCGGGCGTTATAATTCACCCCTCCACTTT
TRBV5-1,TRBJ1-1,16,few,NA,CASSLGGRAQNTEAFF,TGCGCCAGCAGCTTGGGAGGGCGAGCTCAGAACACTGAAGCTTTCTTT
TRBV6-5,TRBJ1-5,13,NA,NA,CASSYSEWQPQHF,TGTGCCAGCAGTTACTCAGAATGGCAGCCCCAGCATTTT
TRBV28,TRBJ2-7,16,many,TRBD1,CASRNTGTGGTYEQYF,TGTGCCAGCAGAAATACCGGGACAGGGGGTACGTACGAGCAGTACTTC
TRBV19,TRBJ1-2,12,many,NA,CASQDRIYGYTF,TGTGCCAGCCAGGACAGAATCTATGGCTACACCTTC
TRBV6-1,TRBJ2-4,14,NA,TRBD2,CASSLGRGANIKYF,TGTGCCAGCAGTCTTGGGAGGGGCGCGAACATTAAGTACTTC
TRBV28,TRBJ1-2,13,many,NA,CASSWTSPYGYTF,TGTGCCAGCAGCTGGACAAGCCCCTATGGCTACACCTTC
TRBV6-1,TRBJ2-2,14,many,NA,CASSGQRNTGELFF,TGTGCCAGCAGTGGCCAGAGGAACACCGGGGAGCTGTTTTTT
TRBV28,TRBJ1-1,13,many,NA,CASILSTNTEAFF,TGTGCCAGCATCCTGAGTACGAACACTGAAGCTTTCTTT
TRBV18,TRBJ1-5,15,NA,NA,CASSPTGSYNQPQHF,TGTGCCAGCTCACCAACGGGCAGTTACAATCAGCCCCAGCATTTT
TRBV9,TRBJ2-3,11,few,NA,CASSVDDTQYF,TGTGCCAGCAGCGTAGACGATACGCAGTATTTT
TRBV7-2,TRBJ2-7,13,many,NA,CASSPGTRREQYF,TGTGCCAGCAGCCCCGGGACTCGTAGGGAGCAGTACTTC
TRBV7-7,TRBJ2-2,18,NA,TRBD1,CASSSGTGGQYGTGELFF,TGTGCTAGCAGCTCCGGGACAGGGGGGCAGTATGGGACCGGGGAGCTGTTTTTT
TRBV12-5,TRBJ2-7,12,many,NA,CASGPRVYEQYF,TGTGCTAGTGGACCGAGGGTCTACGAGCAGTACTTC
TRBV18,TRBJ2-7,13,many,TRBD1,CASSPGQGGEQYF,TGTGCCAGCAGTCCGGGACAGGGGGGCGAGCAGTACTTC
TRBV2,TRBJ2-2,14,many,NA,CATRRTVNTGELFF,TGTGCCACACGCCGGACAGTAAACACCGGGGAGCTGTTTTTT
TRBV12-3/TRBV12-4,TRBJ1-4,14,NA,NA,CASSLGDSNEKLFF,TGTGCCAGCAGTTTAGGTGATTCTAATGAAAAACTGTTTTTT
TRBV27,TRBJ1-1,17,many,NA,CASSLQLRQRTNTEAFF,TGTGCCAGCAGTCTGCAGCTTCGACAGCGGACAAACACTGAAGCTTTCTTT
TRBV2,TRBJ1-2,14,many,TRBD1,CASRGTGKVYGYTF,TGTGCCAGCAGAGGGACAGGGAAAGTCTATGGCTACACCTTC
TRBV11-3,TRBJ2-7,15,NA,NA,CASSMGVQGSYEQYF,TGTGCCAGCAGCATGGGGGTGCAGGGCTCCTACGAGCAGTACTTC
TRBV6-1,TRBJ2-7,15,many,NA,CASGRGPDISYEQYF,TGTGCCAGCGGAAGGGGTCCGGATATCTCCTACGAGCAGTACTTC
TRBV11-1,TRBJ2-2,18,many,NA,CASSFYGLASAGSGELFF,TGTGCCAGCAGCTTCTATGGTCTGGCCTCGGCGGGGTCCGGGGAGCTGTTTTTT
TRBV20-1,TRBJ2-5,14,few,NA,CSARGYSVGETQYF,TGCAGTGCTAGAGGGTACAGCGTCGGAGAGACCCAGTACTTC
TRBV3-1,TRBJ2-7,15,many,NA,CASSQEWGTTNEQYF,TGTGCCAGCAGCCAAGAATGGGGGACGACAAACGAGCAGTACTTC
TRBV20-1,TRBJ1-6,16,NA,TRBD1,CSAFTGGQTDNSPLHF,TGCAGTGCGTTTACAGGGGGCCAGACGGATAATTCACCCCTCCACTTT
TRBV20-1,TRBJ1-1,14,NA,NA,CSASDDRSNTEAFF,TGCAGTGCTAGCGACGACAGGTCGAACACTGAAGCTTTCTTT